Listed here is a single T cell receptor (beta chain). Its specificity is unknown. TCRdb used MiXCR to reprocess the 5' RACE reads, holding one entry per CDR3 protein. The sample lists some 210,000 distinct CDR3 sequences; under 12% were seen once. V shed 1 base and J 0 bases; nucleotides not matched to a gene: 7. The CDR3 totals 17 residues. CDR1 and CDR2 (germline): LGHNA, YSLEER. These data come from a study of T-cell memory formation after mild COVID-19. Overall study context: Largely, the TCR clusters proved donor specific.

Findings and limits, study-wide: CD4+ bias marked clones expanding day 15 to 37, unlike balanced contracting clones. Contracting CD4+ clones sat mainly in CM and EM; CD8+ in EMRA.

The sample comprised PBMCs or a T cell subset sorted from them (not recorded which). The V call is TRBV4-3, the J call TRBJ1-1, with TRBD1 matching 8 bases. The receptor was isolated from a man aged 18 to 29 who had mild COVID-19 (a few samples of this study predate the infection). Cell type and time point are not known. This CDR3 reads CASSQGRTGTLNTEAFF. In DNA, the CDR3 is TGCGCCAGCAGCCAAGGAAGGACAGGGACTTTGAACACTGAAGCTTTCTTT.